What follows are 15 T cell receptor beta chains derived from one specimen sequenced in a study of cytomegalovirus exposure and HLA in healthy donors listed by TCRdb under 2017. To prepare the library, the immunoSEQ multiplex PCR assay was applied. The multiplex PCR relied on a mix of 60 forward primers for TCR Vbeta segments and 13 reverse primers for TCR Jbeta segments. TCRdb took this table from immuneACCESS and kept in-frame rearrangements with V and J called. Such tables lack part of the clones; where checked against another copy, unresolved V genes explain under half of the gap, and the rest is unexplained. The sample has approximately 150,000 clones on record, roughly 73% of them singletons. The top ten hold just under 5% of the sample. Sample: PBMCs. These receptors were taken from a male donor in good health and CMV-seronegative.

The V and J genes are TRBV18 and TRBJ2-7; 7 nucleotides agree with TRBD2. The germline gives CDR1 KGHSH, CDR2 LQKENI. The CDR3 spans 15 residues. J gave up 3 bases and V 0 bases, and 5 bases lay outside the gene matches. CDR3 DNA sequence: TGTGCCAGCTCACCACCCGCTAGCGGAATCTACGAGCAGTACTTC. Its translation is CASSPPASGIYEQYF.

J is TRBJ1-1 and V is TRBV6-5; D perhaps matches TRBD1 (6 bases). CDR1 MNHEY and CDR2 SVGAGI come from the germline V gene. V lost 5 bases and J lost 1, with 14 bases in between. This CDR3 is built from 15 residues. Here the CDR3 DNA reads TGTGCCAGCAGTGGATACAGGGAATCGAACACTGAAGCTTTCTTT. This codes for CASSGYRESNTEAFF.

The rearrangement joins TRBV9 to TRBJ2-5; TRBD2 agrees at 9 bases. The CDR3 totals 14 residues. The junction had 8 bases not matched to a gene; V was cut back by 6 bases and J by 5 bases. Looked up from germline, CDR1 is SGDLS and CDR2 is YYNGEE. CDR3: CASNPAGGWETQYF. Here the CDR3 DNA reads TGTGCCAGCAATCCAGCGGGGGGTTGGGAGACCCAGTACTTC.

The V call is TRBV6-5, the J call TRBJ2-1; 9 bases fit TRBD1. Germline-derived CDR1 and CDR2 are MNHEY and SVGAGI. J gave up 6 bases and V 4 bases, and 7 bases lay outside the gene matches. The CDR3 spans 15 residues. CDR3 DNA: TGTGCCAGCAGTTCGACGACAGGGGGGAGCAATGAGCAGTTCTTC. The encoded protein is CASSSTTGGSNEQFF.

The genes are TRBV28 and TRBJ1-5; D gene unclear. CDR1 MDHEN and CDR2 SYDVKM come from the germline V gene. V lost 8 bases and J lost 7, with 15 bases in between. This CDR3 is 13 amino acids long. The CDR3 sequence: CASAPISGQPQHF. CDR3 sequence (DNA): TGTGCCAGCGCGCCAATCAGCGGACAGCCCCAGCATTTT.

The V and J genes are TRBV18 and TRBJ1-4; 8 positions match TRBD1. This CDR3 comprises 15 residues. Germline values: CDR1 KGHSH, CDR2 LQKENI. The V segment lost 5 bases and the J segment 7 bases; nucleotides outside the gene matches: 9. The DNA of the CDR3 is TGTGCCAGCTCAACCGGGACAGGTTTACGTGAAAAACTGTTTTTT. Translating it yields CASSTGTGLREKLFF.

This clone has a handful of counts. The J gene is TRBJ1-1, the V gene TRBV7-6, with no clear D. Germline values: CDR1 SGHVS, CDR2 FNYEAQ. This CDR3 comprises 15 residues. Trimming shortened V by 4 bases and J by 3 bases, and 15 bases separated the two germline ends. The CDR3 region is CASSSSVGGYTEAFF. For the CDR3, the DNA is TGTGCCAGCAGCTCAAGCGTCGGTGGTTACACTGAAGCTTTCTTT.

This clone has a single count. Other DNA sequences in this specimen translate into the identical CDR3. This chain links TRBV2 with TRBJ1-5; 8 nucleotides agree with TRBD1. This CDR3 region has 15 residues. Germline CDR1 reads SNHLY; CDR2 reads FYNNEI. V lost 4 bases to trimming and J lost 0 bases; unmatched junction nucleotides: 2. CDR3 coding DNA: TGTGCCAGCAGTGGACAGGGGACTAGCAATCAGCCCCAGCATTTT. This gives the protein CASSGQGTSNQPQHF.

Only a few counts were recorded for this clone. The genes are TRBV14 and TRBJ2-7; 8 bases fit TRBD2. Germline-derived CDR1 and CDR2 are SGHDN and FVKESK. The CDR3 is 15 residues long. With 1 base clipped from V and 3 bases from J, the junction kept 5 bases outside the gene matches. In DNA, the CDR3 is TGTGCCAGCAGCCAAGGGCTAGCGGGCTTCTACGAGCAGTACTTC. Protein: CASSQGLAGFYEQYF.

CDR3 sequence reads: CASSFGAGDYEQYF. In nucleotides, the CDR3 is TGTGCCAGCAGCTTTGGGGCGGGGGACTACGAGCAGTACTTC. The rearrangement links TRBV11-2 to TRBJ2-7; 7 bases map to TRBD2. V was clipped by 3 bases and J by 3 bases; unmatched bases: 5. Germline V CDR1 and CDR2: SGHAT, FQNNGV. This CDR3 is built from 14 residues.

V gene TRBV6-5 combines with J gene TRBJ2-7; TRBD2 aligns across 12 bases. In germline, CDR1 is MNHEY, CDR2 SVGAGI. The CDR3 is made up of 15 amino acids. The V segment lost 5 bases and the J segment 2 bases; nucleotides outside the gene matches: 4. CDR3 DNA sequence: TGTGCCAGCAGTAAACTAGCGGGAGGCCCCTACGAGCAGTACTTC. Amino acid sequence: CASSKLAGGPYEQYF.

The chain uses TRBV2 and TRBJ2-7; D remains unclear. This CDR3 comprises 14 residues. Germline-derived CDR1 and CDR2 are SNHLY and FYNNEI. V shed 6 bases and J shed 2 bases, with 14 bases lying between them. The CDR3 DNA reads as TGTGCCAGCAGAGCAACAGAAATAACCTACGAGCAGTACTTC. Amino acid sequence: CASRATEITYEQYF.

This clone was seen a handful of times. The chain recombines TRBV11-2 with TRBJ2-1, with 8 bases lining up with TRBD2. The J segment lost 8 bases and the V segment lost 4 bases, leaving 16 bases of the junction unmatched. The CDR3 has 17 amino acids. Germline CDR1 SGHAT, CDR2 FQNNGV. Written as DNA, the CDR3 is TGTGCCAGCAGCTATCTAGCCGGGACTAGTTTCTTCCATGAGCAGTTCTTC. Residues: CASSYLAGTSFFHEQFF.

The genes are TRBV11-2 and TRBJ1-2, with 8 nucleotides matching TRBD1. CDR1 and CDR2 (germline): SGHAT, FQNNGV. The CDR3 runs 14 residues. J was trimmed by 4 bases and V by 5 bases; bases with no gene match: 6. In DNA, the CDR3 is TGTGCCAGCAGCCGCACCGGGACAGGCTATGGCTACACCTTC. Translating it yields CASSRTGTGYGYTF.

The sample holds a few counts of this clone. J is TRBJ1-1 and V is TRBV6-4, with 7 bases identical to TRBD1. The germline V gene encodes CDR1 MRHNA and CDR2 SNTAGT. V lost 3 bases and J lost 5; bases outside the gene matches: 12. This CDR3 is built from 16 residues. CDR3 sequence (DNA): TGTGCCAGCAGTGAAGAGGAGGGGGCTCCCTTTACTGAAGCTTTCTTT. Amino acid sequence: CASSEEEGAPFTEAFF.